The 28 T cell receptor beta chains below all came from one sample that was sequenced in a study of shared clonotypes between healthy human individuals. Sequencing was performed with immunoSEQ multiplex PCR; in TCRdb, only in-frame clones are kept and a portion is missing. The sample lists millions of clones; 85% to 95% were seen once. Sequencing was performed on naive CD4+ T cells from PBMCs. The subset denotes: CD45RA+ positively selected. These receptors were collected from a man aged 18 to 29 in good health. Some clones in this sample may be carry-over from other donors' samples.

This chain connects TRBV7-6 to TRBJ1-4, with TRBD1 as a possible D gene (5 bases). The CDR3 extends over 13 amino acids. The V and J ends lost 5 bases and 7 bases respectively, with 11 bases between them. Germline values: CDR1 SGHVS, CDR2 FNYEAQ. CDR3 amino acids: CASSRQGTEKLFF. In DNA form, the CDR3 reads TGTGCCAGCAGCCGACAAGGGACTGAAAAACTGTTTTTT.

The chain has TRBV9 and TRBJ2-2, with 10 bases identical to TRBD2. This CDR3 contains 15 residues. V lost 4 bases, J lost 2 bases, and 2 bases stayed unmatched. Germline-derived CDR1 and CDR2 are SGDLS and YYNGEE. In nucleotides, the CDR3 is TGTGCCAGCAGCCCTAGCGGGGGAAACACCGGGGAGCTGTTTTTT. It is translated as CASSPSGGNTGELFF.

This chain connects TRBV25-1 to TRBJ1-1, with D perhaps matching TRBD1 (6 bases). Germline CDR1 reads MGHDK; CDR2 reads SYGVNS. Between the trimmed V and J ends, which lost 0 bases and 0 bases, there was a span of 11 bases. The CDR3 contains 16 residues. The CDR3 DNA reads TGTGCCAGCAGTGAATATACCGGGGGCATGAACACTGAAGCTTTCTTT. Residues: CASSEYTGGMNTEAFF. The full variable domain, in which reference TRBV25-1 and TRBJ1-1 provide the parts outside the CDR3, is EADIYQTPRYLVIGTGKKITLECSQTMGHDKMYWYQQDPGMELHLIHYSYGVNSTEKGDLSSESTVSRIRTEHFPLTLESARPSHTSQYLCASSEYTGGMNTEAFFGQGTRLTVV.

The J gene is TRBJ2-5, the V gene TRBV4-1, with D tentatively TRBD1 or TRBD2 (5 bases each). V lost 4 bases and J 6 bases, leaving 12 bases between the germline ends. The CDR3 extends over 13 amino acids. The germline V gene encodes CDR1 MGHRA and CDR2 YSYEKL. The CDR3: CASSPGGGQTQYF. In nucleotides, the CDR3 is TGCGCCAGCAGCCCTGGTGGGGGACAGACCCAGTACTTC.

The chain recombines TRBV14 with TRBJ2-7, with D unclear. Trimming cost V 0 bases and J 3 bases, with 9 bases left between them. In germline, CDR1 is SGHDN, CDR2 FVKESK. This CDR3 spans 14 amino acids. Here the CDR3 reads CASSQEPGIYEQYF. The CDR3 region has the DNA TGTGCCAGCAGCCAAGAACCGGGCATCTACGAGCAGTACTTC. The entire variable domain, with the rest obtained from reference TRBV14 and TRBJ2-7, is as follows: EAGVTQFPSHSVIEKGQTVTLRCDPISGHDNLYWYRRVMGKEIKFLLHFVKESKQDESGMPNNRFLAERTGGTYSTLKVQPAELEDSGVYFCASSQEPGIYEQYFGPGTRLTVT.

The V call is TRBV5-8, the J call TRBJ1-4, with 8 bases fitting TRBD1. CDR3 size: 14 residues. J lost 7 bases, V lost 6 bases, and 8 bases had no gene match. Per the germline V gene, CDR1 is SGHTS and CDR2 is YDEGEE. CDR3 coding DNA: TGTGCCAGCACCATGGACAGGGAGGGTGAAAAACTGTTTTTT. Its translation is CASTMDREGEKLFF. The full variable domain, completed using reference TRBV5-8 and TRBJ1-4, is EAGVTQSPTHLIKTRGQQATLRCSPISGHTSVYWYQQALGLGLQFLLWYDEGEERNRGNFPPRFSGRQFPNYSSELNVNALELEDSALYLCASTMDREGEKLFFGSGTQLSVL.

The chain is built from TRBV28 and TRBJ1-1, with TRBD1 matching over 7 bases. Germline loops: CDR1 MDHEN, CDR2 SYDVKM. V was pared by 6 bases and J by 11 bases, with 6 bases of the junction left unmatched. The CDR3 runs to 11 residues. DNA for the CDR3: TGTGCCAGCAGGCAAGGGGGCTCGGCTTTCTTT. It yields the protein CASRQGGSAFF. The whole variable domain, remainder taken from reference TRBV28 and TRBJ1-1, is DVKVTQSSRYLVKRTGEKVFLECVQDMDHENMFWYRQDPGLGLRLIYFSYDVKMKEKGDIPEGYSVSREKKERFSLILESASTNQTSMYLCASRQGGSAFFGQGTRLTVV.

The chain couples TRBV23-1 to TRBJ1-1, with 11 nucleotides matching TRBD1. TRBV23-1 is an ORF, with its function uncertain. The CDR3 length is 18 residues. The V segment lost 6 bases and the J segment 2 bases; nucleotides outside the gene matches: 14. The DNA for the CDR3 is TGCGCCAGCAGCAGGGACAGGGGGTCTAATAATATCAACACTGAAGCTTTCTTT. This translates into CASSRDRGSNNINTEAFF.

This chain connects TRBV9 to TRBJ1-3; D call uncertain. V was clipped by 1 base and J by 0 bases, with 11 bases between them. Germline lookup yields CDR1 SGDLS and CDR2 YYNGEE. CDR3 size: 16 residues. CDR3 amino acids: CASSVKGSSSGNTIYF. CDR3 sequence (DNA): TGTGCCAGCAGCGTAAAGGGCTCCAGCTCTGGAAACACCATATATTTT.

The rearrangement links TRBV6-5 to TRBJ1-4, with TRBD1 matching over 8 bases. V trimming: 4 bases; J trimming: 3 bases; junction bases outside the gene matches: 4. The CDR3 is 15 residues long. Germline V gene lookup returns CDR1 MNHEY and CDR2 SVGAGI. The chain's CDR3 is CASSSQGAANEKLFF. The CDR3 coding sequence is TGTGCCAGCAGTTCGCAGGGGGCGGCTAATGAAAAACTGTTTTTT.

V is TRBV2 and J is TRBJ1-3, with D unclear. Per germline, CDR1 SNHLY and CDR2 FYNNEI. The V end lost 6 bases, the J end lost 0 bases, and 6 bases lay between the germline ends. The length of the CDR3 is 13 residues. CDR3 sequence reads: CASSRYSGNTIYF. DNA of the CDR3: TGTGCCAGCAGCCGCTACTCTGGAAACACCATATATTTT.

The chain combines TRBV27 with TRBJ2-7; 11 positions agree with TRBD2. V lost 5 bases and J lost 3; bases outside the gene matches: 6. The CDR3 length is 15 residues. The germline gives CDR1 MNHEY, CDR2 SMNVEV (reference sequence). The CDR3 DNA is TGTGCCAGCAGTAAAGAACTAGCGGGAGTCTACGAGCAGTACTTC. Translated: CASSKELAGVYEQYF.

The chain carries TRBV9 and TRBJ2-1, with D maybe TRBD1 (5 bases). The CDR3 extends over 12 amino acids. V lost 4 bases and J 9 bases, leaving 11 bases between the germline ends. Germline values: CDR1 SGDLS, CDR2 YYNGEE. The CDR3 is CASSPTEVEQFF. In nucleotides, the CDR3 is TGTGCCAGCAGCCCGACAGAGGTTGAGCAGTTCTTC.

The CDR3 loop reads CASSHGGQGGGETQYF. The CDR3 DNA sequence: TGCGCCAGCAGCCATGGTGGACAGGGTGGGGGGGAGACCCAGTACTTC. This chain connects TRBV4-1 to TRBJ2-5; 8 bases align to TRBD1. Trimming took 3 bases from V and 5 from J; bases not matched to a gene: 11. This CDR3 comprises 16 residues. Germline V gene data show CDR1 as MGHRA and CDR2 as YSYEKL.

V and J are TRBV9 and TRBJ2-3, with 11 bases that match TRBD2. J gave up 3 bases and V 4 bases, and 4 bases lay outside the gene matches. Germline loops: CDR1 SGDLS, CDR2 YYNGEE. The CDR3 runs to 15 residues. As DNA, the CDR3 is TGTGCCAGCAGCTTTAGCGGGAGGGCGACAGATACGCAGTATTTT. This gives the protein CASSFSGRATDTQYF.

The chain has TRBV7-3 and TRBJ1-2; 11 bases are a match to TRBD1. The V gene's germline CDR1 is SGHTA and CDR2 FQGTGA. This CDR3 contains 15 residues. The junction had 9 bases not matched to a gene; V was cut back by 5 bases and J by 7 bases. CDR3 sequence: CASSATPGTGGGYTF. Written as DNA, the CDR3 is TGTGCCAGCAGCGCAACTCCCGGGACAGGGGGTGGCTACACCTTC. The full variable domain, in which reference TRBV7-3 and TRBJ1-2 provide the parts outside the CDR3, is GAGVSQTPSNKVTEKGKYVELRCDPISGHTALYWYRQSLGQGPEFLIYFQGTGAADDSGLPNDRFFAVRPEGSVSTLKIQRTERGDSAVYLCASSATPGTGGGYTFGSGTRLTVV.

This clone was recorded only once. This chain uses TRBV7-2 with TRBJ2-5, with a possible D match to TRBD2 (7 bases). The CDR3 has 15 residues. CDR1 and CDR2 (germline): SGHTA, FQGNSA. Trimming cost V 1 base and J 4 bases, with 13 bases left between them. The CDR3 is CASSLVAGAGETQYF. The CDR3 coding sequence is TGTGCCAGCAGCTTAGTTGCGGGGGCAGGAGAGACCCAGTACTTC.

This clone showed up just once. J is TRBJ2-1 and V is TRBV9; D may correspond to TRBD1 or TRBD2 (6 bases each). CDR3 size: 16 residues. Trimming stripped 6 bases from V and 6 bases from J, with 22 bases between. The germline V gene encodes CDR1 SGDLS and CDR2 YYNGEE. CDR3 sequence reads: CASTRMRGALSNEQFF. The CDR3 nucleotides read TGTGCCAGCACCCGCATGAGGGGGGCGCTATCCAATGAGCAGTTCTTC.

V gene TRBV20-1 combines with J gene TRBJ2-3; D remains unclear. Germline loops: CDR1 DFQATT, CDR2 SNEGSKA (reference sequence). Between the trimmed V and J ends, which lost 0 bases and 5 bases, there was a span of 3 bases. This CDR3 region has 11 residues. The CDR3 coding sequence is TGCAGTGCTAGAGAGGAAGATACGCAGTATTTT. Protein product: CSAREEDTQYF.

As to this clone: This clone may be a read error of a much larger clone one base away. Distinct nucleotide sequences in the sample also encode this CDR3. The chain links TRBV7-3 to TRBJ1-1; tentative D call: TRBD1 (6 bases). CDR1 SGHTA and CDR2 FQGTGA come from the germline V gene. CDR3 length: 13 residues. The V end was cut by 6 bases, the J end by 1 base, with 9 bases between. The CDR3, as DNA: TGTGCCAGCAGTTTGACAGGGAACACTGAAGCTTTCTTT. Amino acids: CASSLTGNTEAFF.

As for this clone: The same CDR3 also results from other DNA sequences found in this sample. The V call is TRBV7-3, the J call TRBJ2-1, with TRBD2 identical over 8 bases. Germline CDR1 is SGHTA and CDR2 is FQGTGA. The ends lost 3 bases at V and 2 bases at J; junction bases unmatched: 0. CDR3 length: 14 amino acids. CDR3 loop: CASSFSGTYNEQFF. CDR3 sequence (DNA): TGTGCCAGCAGCTTTAGCGGGACCTACAATGAGCAGTTCTTC.

V and J are TRBV4-3 and TRBJ2-7; D perhaps matches TRBD2 (5 bases). Germline V gene sequence: CDR1 LGHNA, CDR2 YSLEER. The CDR3 covers 14 residues. Trimming pared 3 bases from V and 3 bases from J, leaving 12 bases between. CDR3: CASSQDSRDYEQYF. The CDR3 region has the DNA TGCGCCAGCAGCCAGGATAGTCGGGACTACGAGCAGTACTTC.

In its sample, this clone was seen once. V and J are TRBV9 and TRBJ2-1; D possibly corresponds to TRBD2 (6 bases). CDR1 and CDR2 from the germline V gene are SGDLS and YYNGEE. Trimming pared 4 bases from V and 6 bases from J, leaving 17 bases between. The CDR3 length is 15 residues. CDR3: CASSPRRVDGNEQFF. The CDR3, as DNA: TGTGCCAGCAGCCCAAGGAGGGTCGACGGCAATGAGCAGTTCTTC.

The CDR3 region has the DNA TGTGCCAGCTCCCCTGACCCAAGCTCCTACGAGCAGTACTTC. Amino acids: CASSPDPSSYEQYF. The rearrangement joins TRBV9 to TRBJ2-7; D is ambiguous. The CDR3 totals 14 residues. The V gene's germline CDR1 is SGDLS and CDR2 YYNGEE. V gave up 7 bases and J gave up 0 bases, with 14 bases separating them.

The V call is TRBV6-6, the J call TRBJ1-2; D remains unclear. Germline lookup yields CDR1 MNHNY and CDR2 SVGAGI (reference sequence). The CDR3 runs to 16 residues. The ends were cut back, 0 bases at V and 0 bases at J, with 11 bases in the middle. CDR3: CASSYSRARANYGYTF. The CDR3, as DNA: TGTGCCAGCAGTTACTCTCGGGCACGCGCTAACTATGGCTACACCTTC.

The rearrangement uses TRBV5-1 and TRBJ1-3, with D hard to call. This CDR3 is built from 17 residues. The V end lost 1 base, the J end lost 0 bases, and 14 bases lay between the germline ends. Germline-derived CDR1 and CDR2 are SGHRS and YFSETQ. The CDR3: CASSLYGSPNSGNTIYF. The CDR3 coding sequence is TGCGCCAGCAGCTTGTACGGCTCCCCTAACTCTGGAAACACCATATATTTT.

The genes are TRBV6-6 and TRBJ2-5; D possibly corresponds to TRBD2 (6 bases). Trimming took 6 bases from V and 5 from J, leaving 10 bases between them. This CDR3 has 12 residues. Germline V gene data show CDR1 as MNHNY and CDR2 as SVGAGI (reference sequence). The CDR3 sequence is CASRQGLETQYF. The CDR3 coding sequence is TGTGCCAGCAGGCAGGGACTGGAGACCCAGTACTTC.

The chain combines TRBV4-3 with TRBJ2-7; 10 bases are shared with TRBD1. The J segment lost 6 bases and the V segment lost 5 bases, leaving 13 bases of the junction unmatched. Germline CDR1 and CDR2: LGHNA and YSLEER. This CDR3 is 16 amino acids long. The CDR3 region has the DNA TGCGCCAGCAGCTCAGCGCCCGGGACAGGGGTAGGCGAGCAGTACTTC. The encoded protein is CASSSAPGTGVGEQYF.